The 27 T cell receptor beta chains given below trace back to one sample, sequenced in a study of Ad26.COV2.S vaccination and SARS-CoV-2 variants. Treatment: some 20 received Ad26.COV2.S at low or high dose, single or two shots; 5 received placebo; per-sample allocation not given. Collection of the samples took place on day 63 after the first injection of vaccine or placebo. Sequencing was performed with immunoSEQ multiplex PCR; in TCRdb, only in-frame clones are kept and a portion is missing. The repertoire holds 350,000 to 450,000 clones, about four fifths seen once, with about 8% in the top ten. This material consisted of peripheral blood, taken in a trial of Ad26.COV2.S vaccine versus placebo. The receptors were gathered from a person aged 18 to 65 who received the Ad26.COV2.S COVID-19 vaccine or a placebo.

V gene TRBV7-8 combines with J gene TRBJ1-2; D perhaps matches TRBD1 (5 bases). The CDR3 is 15 residues long. The germline V gene encodes CDR1 SGHVS and CDR2 FQNEAQ. With 2 bases removed from V and 8 bases from J, the gap between germline ends came to 18 bases. The CDR3 bases are TGTGCCAGCAGCTTATGGGGAGTGGGGCTCAGCGGCTACACCTTC. Translation: CASSLWGVGLSGYTF.

This chain links TRBV3-1 (or the pseudogene TRBV3-2) with TRBJ2-7, with D hard to call. Germline-derived CDR1 and CDR2 are LGHDT and YNNKEL (reference sequence). The CDR3 totals 14 residues. V lost 1 base and J lost 5, with 12 bases in between. This CDR3 is CASSQGLVGHEQYF. In DNA form, the CDR3 reads TGTGCCAGCAGCCAAGGGCTAGTGGGCCACGAGCAGTACTTC.

The chain recombines TRBV20-1 with TRBJ1-2, with D hard to call. The CDR3 totals 11 residues. V lost 7 bases to trimming and J lost 2 bases, with 8 bases between them. Germline V gene data show CDR1 as DFQATT and CDR2 as SNEGSKA (reference sequence). For the CDR3, the DNA is TGCAGTGGTCTGGGGAACTATGGCTACACCTTC. It specifies CSGLGNYGYTF.

CDR3 residues: CASGPPGRGAVNEQFF. As DNA, the CDR3 is TGTGCTAGTGGTCCCCCGGGGCGGGGGGCCGTCAATGAGCAGTTCTTC. The chain is built from TRBV12-5 and TRBJ2-1; 8 positions agree with TRBD2. The germline V gene encodes CDR1 LGHNT and CDR2 FRNRAP. V gave up 5 bases and J gave up 6 bases; unmatched junction bases: 12. The CDR3 length is 16 residues.

This sequence joins TRBV2 and TRBJ1-6; 9 bases fit TRBD1. The length of the CDR3 is 14 residues. Germline values: CDR1 SNHLY, CDR2 FYNNEI. V shed 6 bases and J 7 bases; nucleotides not matched to a gene: 4. CDR3 in DNA: TGTGCCAGCAGCGGAGGACAGGGGAATTCACCCCTCCACTTT. This sequence encodes CASSGGQGNSPLHF.

This chain joins TRBV30 and TRBJ2-1; 12 positions agree with TRBD2. The V segment lost 7 bases and the J segment 8 bases; nucleotides outside the gene matches: 9. The CDR3 contains 14 residues. The V gene's germline CDR1 is GTSNPN and CDR2 SVGIG (reference sequence). CDR3 DNA: TGTGCCTTAGCTAGCGGGAGGGCCTGGGATGAGCAGTTCTTC. Translation: CALASGRAWDEQFF.

The V gene is TRBV3-1 (or the pseudogene TRBV3-2), the J gene TRBJ2-3; no clear D. The CDR3 sequence is 15 residues long. The V and J ends lost 2 bases and 4 bases respectively, with 13 bases between them. The germline V gene has CDR1 LGHDT and CDR2 YNNKEL (reference sequence). CDR3 in DNA: TGTGCCAGCAGCCAATCAACTGGCTTTCCAGATACGCAGTATTTT. Its translation is CASSQSTGFPDTQYF.

The chain has TRBV27 and TRBJ2-4, with D possibly being TRBD2 (6 bases). This CDR3 has 15 amino acids. V was cut by 5 bases and J by 5 bases, with 16 bases left in between. The germline V gene has CDR1 MNHEY and CDR2 SMNVEV (reference sequence). CDR3 nucleotides: TGTGCCAGCAGTGTATGGGGTAGCGGTCAAAACATTCAGTACTTC. Its translation: CASSVWGSGQNIQYF.

The chain recombines TRBV19 with TRBJ2-1, with D perhaps matching TRBD2 (5 bases). Germline CDR1 is LNHDA and CDR2 is SQIVND (reference sequence). The CDR3 contains 13 residues. Deletions cut 1 base from V and 6 bases from J, with 7 bases between. CDR3 coding DNA: TGTGCCAGTAGTATAGTACTAGGCAATGAGCAGTTCTTC. Its protein is CASSIVLGNEQFF.

The rearrangement joins TRBV7-9 to TRBJ1-2, with unresolved D. The CDR3 covers 15 residues. Looked up from germline, CDR1 is SEHNR and CDR2 is FQNEAQ (reference sequence). The ends were cut back, 3 bases at V and 1 base at J, with 12 bases in the middle. CDR3 bases: TGTGCCAGCAGCTTCGATATAACTGGTAACTATGGCTACACCTTC. Translated: CASSFDITGNYGYTF. Looking up the rest from reference TRBV7-9 and TRBJ1-2 gives the full variable domain: DTGVSQNPRHKITKRGQNVTFRCDPISEHNRLYWYRQTLGQGPEFLTYFQNEAQLEKSRLLSDRFSAERPKGSFSTLEIQRTEQGDSAMYLCASSFDITGNYGYTFGSGTRLTVV.

The chain joins TRBV7-9 to TRBJ2-7, with a possible D match to TRBD2 (6 bases). V was shortened by 2 bases and J by 2 bases, with 13 bases between the two germline ends. Germline V CDR1 and CDR2: SEHNR, FQNEAQ (reference sequence). This CDR3 contains 15 residues. The chain's CDR3 is CASSLTSPGPYEQYF. As DNA, the CDR3 is TGTGCCAGCAGCTTAACTAGCCCCGGACCCTACGAGCAGTACTTC.

The chain joins TRBV6-2 or TRBV6-3 to TRBJ2-1; perhaps TRBD2 as D (6 bases). The CDR3 is 15 amino acids. The germline V gene has CDR1 MNHEY and CDR2 SVGEGT. Trimming cost V 7 bases and J 7 bases, with 20 bases left between them. The CDR3, as DNA: TGTGCCAGCATCCCGAGGGGCGGGGCTCGTAATGAGCAGTTCTTC. Translated: CASIPRGGARNEQFF.

The rearrangement uses TRBV14 and TRBJ2-1, with TRBD2 matching over 8 bases. Germline CDR1 is SGHDN and CDR2 is FVKESK. Trimming cost V 2 bases and J 5 bases; bases outside gene matches: 11. The length of the CDR3 is 17 residues. Written as DNA, the CDR3 is TGTGCCAGCAGCCAATACCGTGGGCTAGCGGGCCACAATGAGCAGTTCTTC. Translated: CASSQYRGLAGHNEQFF.

In its sample, this clone was seen a few times. The rearrangement uses TRBV5-6 and TRBJ1-1; D may be TRBD1 (6 bases). Trimming pared 0 bases from V and 0 bases from J, leaving 15 bases between. Germline CDR1 SGHDT, CDR2 YYEEEE. CDR3 size: 17 residues. CDR3 nucleotides: TGTGCCAGCAGCTTGGGCGGACAGACGATAATGAACACTGAAGCTTTCTTT. Its protein is CASSLGGQTIMNTEAFF.

The rearrangement joins TRBV11-3 to TRBJ2-2; the match to TRBD1 covers 7 bases. The CDR3 runs to 13 residues. Germline V lookup: CDR1 SGHNT, CDR2 YENEEA. The V gene end was trimmed by 10 bases and the J gene end by 7 bases; junction bases not matched to a gene: 9. The CDR3 DNA sequence: TGTGCCACCGACGACAGGGCGGGCGGGGAGCTGTTTTTT. Its translation: CATDDRAGGELFF.

The count of this clone is one. The chain recombines TRBV18 with TRBJ1-6; the D gene is possibly TRBD1 (5 bases). The germline V gene encodes CDR1 KGHSH and CDR2 LQKENI. Trimming removed 6 bases at V and 7 bases at J, with 19 bases between. The CDR3 spans 16 residues. The CDR3 nucleotides read TGTGCCAGCTCGCCGGCCGGGACTCGGGGAAATTCACCCCTCCACTTT. It translates to CASSPAGTRGNSPLHF.

V usage is TRBV1 and J usage is TRBJ2-2; TRBD2 is taken as the D call from the table, unchecked against the DNA. TRBV1 is annotated as a pseudogene. CDR3 length: 16 amino acids. CDR3 sequence reads: CTSSRQGGGNSGELFF. The CDR3 DNA sequence: TGCACCAGCAGCCGGCAGGGAGGAGGGAATTCCGGGGAGCTGTTTTTT.

This rearrangement joins TRBV19 to TRBJ2-7, with a weak D call TRBD1 (6 bases). Germline V gene data show CDR1 as LNHDA and CDR2 as SQIVND (reference sequence). This CDR3 has 15 amino acids. Between the trimmed V and J ends, which lost 0 bases and 5 bases, there was a span of 14 bases. CDR3 in DNA: TGTGCCAGTAGTATAGATTTAGGACAGATGGACGAGCAGTACTTC. Translation: CASSIDLGQMDEQYF.

The sample holds one count of this clone. The J gene is TRBJ2-7, the V gene TRBV4-1; the D gene is possibly TRBD2 (6 bases). The CDR3 runs to 14 residues. Looked up from germline, CDR1 is MGHRA and CDR2 is YSYEKL. V was shortened by 2 bases and J by 2 bases, with 10 bases between the two germline ends. The CDR3 region is CASSQIGGTYEQYF. The CDR3 DNA sequence: TGCGCCAGCAGCCAAATCGGAGGGACCTACGAGCAGTACTTC.

This clone was seen a single time. This rearrangement joins TRBV7-8 to TRBJ1-5; D gene uncertain. Between the trimmed V and J ends, which lost 3 bases and 7 bases, there was a span of 7 bases. From germline, CDR1 is SGHVS and CDR2 FQNEAQ. The length of the CDR3 is 12 residues. The CDR3 spells CASSLLGQPQHF. In DNA, the CDR3 is TGTGCCAGCAGCTTGCTCGGGCAGCCCCAGCATTTT.

CDR3 protein: CASSTNYGYTF. CDR3 nucleotides: TGTGCCAGCAGCACAAACTATGGCTACACCTTC. The genes are TRBV11-2 and TRBJ1-2, with unresolved D. This CDR3 region has 11 residues. Trimming took 5 bases from V and 2 from J, leaving 3 bases between them. Germline assignment: CDR1 SGHAT and CDR2 FQNNGV.

The sample holds a few counts of this clone. This chain connects TRBV7-3 to TRBJ1-5; no firm D call. The CDR3 runs 13 residues. Germline V CDR1 and CDR2: SGHTA, FQGTGA. Trimming pared 2 bases from V and 5 bases from J, leaving 7 bases between. The CDR3 region has the DNA TGTGCCAGCAGCTTAGGTCCATATCAGCCCCAGCATTTT. Translation: CASSLGPYQPQHF.

This clone was seen at least ten times. The chain combines TRBV3-1 (or the pseudogene TRBV3-2) with TRBJ1-1; D possibly corresponds to TRBD1 (5 bases). Germline V lookup: CDR1 LGHDT, CDR2 YNNKEL (reference sequence). Trimming cost V 6 bases and J 0 bases, with 11 bases left between them. The CDR3 has 14 amino acids. This chain's CDR3 is CASSYTGVNTEAFF. DNA of the CDR3: TGTGCCAGCAGTTATACAGGTGTGAACACTGAAGCTTTCTTT.

This clone was counted only a few times. The chain joins TRBV2 to TRBJ1-5; 9 bases align to TRBD1. This CDR3 contains 14 residues. V lost 4 bases to trimming and J lost 5 bases; unmatched junction nucleotides: 3. Germline loops: CDR1 SNHLY, CDR2 FYNNEI. CDR3: CASSGQGGHQPQHF. The CDR3 DNA is TGTGCCAGCAGTGGACAGGGGGGGCATCAGCCCCAGCATTTT.

J is TRBJ1-2 and V is TRBV2, with TRBD1 identical over 8 bases. The CDR3 contains 12 residues. J lost 7 bases, V lost 6 bases, and 4 bases had no gene match. The germline CDR1 and CDR2 sequences are SNHLY and FYNNEI. CDR3 in amino acids: CASSPTGGGYTF. The CDR3 nucleotides read TGTGCCAGCAGCCCTACAGGGGGTGGCTACACCTTC.

This clone was picked up a small number of times. V usage is TRBV7-2 and J usage is TRBJ2-3; no clear D gene. Trimming pared 5 bases from V and 0 bases from J, leaving 6 bases between. The CDR3 consists of 13 residues. Germline CDR1 and CDR2: SGHTA and FQGNSA. The CDR3 region has the DNA TGTGCCAGCAGCCCCCCTAGCACAGATACGCAGTATTTT. Translating gives CASSPPSTDTQYF.

This clone appeared once. The chain uses TRBV7-6 and TRBJ2-1; the match to TRBD2 covers 7 bases. Germline trimming cut 5 bases from V and 6 bases from J; bases unmatched to any gene: 7. Germline V gives CDR1 SGHVS, CDR2 FNYEAQ. CDR3 length: 14 amino acids. Written as DNA, the CDR3 is TGTGCCAGCAGCCTTCTAGCGGTGGCCAATGAGCAGTTCTTC. Translated: CASSLLAVANEQFF.